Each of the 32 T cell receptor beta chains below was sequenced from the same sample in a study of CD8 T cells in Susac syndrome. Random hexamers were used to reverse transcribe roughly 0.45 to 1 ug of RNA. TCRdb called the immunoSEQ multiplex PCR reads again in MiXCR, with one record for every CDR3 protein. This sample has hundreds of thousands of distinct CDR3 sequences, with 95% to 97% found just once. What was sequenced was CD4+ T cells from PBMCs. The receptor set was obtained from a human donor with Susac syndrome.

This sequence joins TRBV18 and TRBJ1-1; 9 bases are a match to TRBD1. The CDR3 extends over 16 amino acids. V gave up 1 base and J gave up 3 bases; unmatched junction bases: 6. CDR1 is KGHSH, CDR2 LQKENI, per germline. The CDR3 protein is CASSPLGQGPHTEAFF. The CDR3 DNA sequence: TGTGCCAGCTCACCACTTGGACAGGGGCCCCACACTGAAGCTTTCTTT. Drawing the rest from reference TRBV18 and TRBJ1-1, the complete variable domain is NAGVMQNPRHLVRRRGQEARLRCSPMKGHSHVYWYRQLPEEGLKFMVYLQKENIIDESGMPKERFSAEFPKEGPSILRIQQVVRGDSAAYFCASSPLGQGPHTEAFFGQGTRLTVV.

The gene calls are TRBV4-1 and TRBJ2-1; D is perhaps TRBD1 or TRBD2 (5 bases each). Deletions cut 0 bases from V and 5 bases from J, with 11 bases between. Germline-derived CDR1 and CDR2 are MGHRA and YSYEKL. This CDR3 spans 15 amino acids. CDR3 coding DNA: TGCGCCAGCAGCCAAGAGGGACGGCTTGACAATGAGCAGTTCTTC. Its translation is CASSQEGRLDNEQFF.

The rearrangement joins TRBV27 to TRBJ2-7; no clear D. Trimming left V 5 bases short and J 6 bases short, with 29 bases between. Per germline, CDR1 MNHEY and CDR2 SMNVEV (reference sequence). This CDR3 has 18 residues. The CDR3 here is CASSPLGLRLGSPLEQYF. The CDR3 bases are TGTGCCAGCAGTCCCCTGGGGTTGCGGTTGGGTAGCCCCCTCGAGCAGTACTTC.

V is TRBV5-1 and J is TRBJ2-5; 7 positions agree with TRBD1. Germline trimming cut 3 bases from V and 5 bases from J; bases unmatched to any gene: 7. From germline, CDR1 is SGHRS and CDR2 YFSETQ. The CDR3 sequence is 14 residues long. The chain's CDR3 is CASSSWTGGETQYF. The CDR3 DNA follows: TGCGCCAGCAGCTCCTGGACAGGCGGGGAGACCCAGTACTTC.

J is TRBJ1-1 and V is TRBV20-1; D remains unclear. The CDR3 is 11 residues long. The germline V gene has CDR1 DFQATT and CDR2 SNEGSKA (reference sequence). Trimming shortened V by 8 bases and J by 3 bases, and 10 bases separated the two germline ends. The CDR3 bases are TGCAGTTGCAGTGTAGACACTGAAGCTTTCTTT. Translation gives CSCSVDTEAFF.

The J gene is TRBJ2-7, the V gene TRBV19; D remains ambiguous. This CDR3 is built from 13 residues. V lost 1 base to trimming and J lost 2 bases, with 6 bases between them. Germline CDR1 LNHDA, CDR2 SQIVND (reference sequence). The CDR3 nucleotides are TGTGCCAGTAGTATAGGCAAAACCTACGAGCAGTACTTC. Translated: CASSIGKTYEQYF.

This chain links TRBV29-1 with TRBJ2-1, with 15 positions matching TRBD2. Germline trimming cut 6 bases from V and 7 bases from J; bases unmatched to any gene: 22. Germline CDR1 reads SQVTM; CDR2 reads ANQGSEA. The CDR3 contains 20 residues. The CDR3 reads CSVPSRALGLAGGLRNEQFF. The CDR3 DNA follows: TGCAGCGTACCCAGTAGGGCCCTTGGACTAGCGGGAGGGCTTCGGAATGAGCAGTTCTTC.

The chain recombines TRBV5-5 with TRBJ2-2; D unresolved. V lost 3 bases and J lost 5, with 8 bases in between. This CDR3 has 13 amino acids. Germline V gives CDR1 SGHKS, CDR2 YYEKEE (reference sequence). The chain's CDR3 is CASSSIGTGELFF. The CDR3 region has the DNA TGTGCCAGCAGCTCGATCGGTACCGGGGAGCTGTTTTTT.

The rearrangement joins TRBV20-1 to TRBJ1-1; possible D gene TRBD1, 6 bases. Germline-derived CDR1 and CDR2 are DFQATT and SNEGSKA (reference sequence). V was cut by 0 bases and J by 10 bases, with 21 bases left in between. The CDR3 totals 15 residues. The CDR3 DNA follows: TGCAGTGCTAGAGACCTATACAGGGCCCGGGGGGGAGCTTTCTTT. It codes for CSARDLYRARGGAFF.

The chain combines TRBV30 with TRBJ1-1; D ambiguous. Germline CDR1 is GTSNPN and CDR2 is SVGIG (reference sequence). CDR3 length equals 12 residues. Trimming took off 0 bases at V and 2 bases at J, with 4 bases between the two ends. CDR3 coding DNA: TGTGCCTGGAGTGTCAGAAACACTGAAGCTTTCTTT. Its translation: CAWSVRNTEAFF.

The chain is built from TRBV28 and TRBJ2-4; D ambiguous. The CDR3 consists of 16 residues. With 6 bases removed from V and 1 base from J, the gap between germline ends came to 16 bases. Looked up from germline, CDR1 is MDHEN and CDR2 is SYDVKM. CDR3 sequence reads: CASSQGPSLAKNIQYF. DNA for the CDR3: TGTGCCAGCAGCCAAGGACCGAGTTTGGCCAAAAACATTCAGTACTTC.

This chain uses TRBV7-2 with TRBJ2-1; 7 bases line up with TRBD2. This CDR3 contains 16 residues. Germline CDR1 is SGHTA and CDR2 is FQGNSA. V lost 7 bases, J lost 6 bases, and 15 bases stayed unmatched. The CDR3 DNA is TGTGCCAGCAACCTAAGGGGCGGGAGTCAGGCCAATGAGCAGTTCTTC. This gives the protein CASNLRGGSQANEQFF.

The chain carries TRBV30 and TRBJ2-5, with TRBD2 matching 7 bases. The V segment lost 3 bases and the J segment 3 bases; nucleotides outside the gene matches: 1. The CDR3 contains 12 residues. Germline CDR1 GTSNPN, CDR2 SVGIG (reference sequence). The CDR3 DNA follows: TGTGCCTGGAGACTAGCGAAAGAGACCCAGTACTTC. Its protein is CAWRLAKETQYF.

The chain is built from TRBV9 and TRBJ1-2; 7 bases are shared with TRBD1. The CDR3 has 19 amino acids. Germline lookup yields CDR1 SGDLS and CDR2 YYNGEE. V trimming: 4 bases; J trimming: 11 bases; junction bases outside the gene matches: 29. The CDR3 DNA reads TGTGCCAGCAGCTCGCCACCAGGGACAGCGAAGGATCATCGGAGGGGATACACCTTC. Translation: CASSSPPGTAKDHRRGYTF.

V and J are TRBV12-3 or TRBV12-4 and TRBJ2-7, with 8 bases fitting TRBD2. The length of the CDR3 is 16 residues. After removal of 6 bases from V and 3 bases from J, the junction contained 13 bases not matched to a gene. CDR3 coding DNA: TGTGCCAGCAGCCCCCTCTACGGGAGGGATAACTACGAGCAGTACTTC. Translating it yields CASSPLYGRDNYEQYF.

The CDR3 DNA sequence: TGTGCCACCAGCAGGGTAGGGCTAGCGGGCAATGAGCAGTTCTTC. It yields the protein CATSRVGLAGNEQFF. The chain uses TRBV15 and TRBJ2-1, with 8 nucleotides matching TRBD2. CDR1 is LNHNV, CDR2 YYDKDF, per germline (reference sequence). CDR3 length: 15 amino acids. Trimming cost V 3 bases and J 6 bases; bases outside gene matches: 7.

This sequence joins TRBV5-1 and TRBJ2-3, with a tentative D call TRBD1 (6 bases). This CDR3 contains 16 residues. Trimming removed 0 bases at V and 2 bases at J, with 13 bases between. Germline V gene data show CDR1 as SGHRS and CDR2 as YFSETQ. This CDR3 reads CASSLVGQSSTDTQYF. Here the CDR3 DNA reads TGCGCCAGCAGCTTGGTTGGACAGTCTTCCACAGATACGCAGTATTTT.

CDR3 sequence: CASSPWETQYF. In DNA, the CDR3 is TGTGCCAGCTCACCATGGGAGACCCAGTACTTC. J is TRBJ2-5 and V is TRBV18, with unresolved D. This CDR3 region has 11 residues. Trimming removed 2 bases from V and 5 bases from J, with 3 bases in between. CDR1 is KGHSH, CDR2 LQKENI, per germline. Full variable domain (remainder filled in from reference TRBV18 and TRBJ2-5): NAGVMQNPRHLVRRRGQEARLRCSPMKGHSHVYWYRQLPEEGLKFMVYLQKENIIDESGMPKERFSAEFPKEGPSILRIQQVVRGDSAAYFCASSPWETQYFGPGTRLLVL.

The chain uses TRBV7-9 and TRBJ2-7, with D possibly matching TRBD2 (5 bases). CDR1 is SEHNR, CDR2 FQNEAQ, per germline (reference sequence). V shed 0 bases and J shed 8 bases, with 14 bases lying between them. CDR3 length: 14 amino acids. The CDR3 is CASSLALEARKQYF. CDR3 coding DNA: TGTGCCAGCAGCTTAGCGTTGGAGGCTCGGAAGCAGTACTTC.

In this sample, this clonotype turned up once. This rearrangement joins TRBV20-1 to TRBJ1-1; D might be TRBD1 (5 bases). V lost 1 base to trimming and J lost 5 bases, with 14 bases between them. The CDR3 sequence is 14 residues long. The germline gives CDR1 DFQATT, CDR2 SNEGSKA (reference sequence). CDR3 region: CSARVAQVRTEAFF. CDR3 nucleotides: TGCAGTGCTAGAGTGGCACAGGTTAGAACTGAAGCTTTCTTT.

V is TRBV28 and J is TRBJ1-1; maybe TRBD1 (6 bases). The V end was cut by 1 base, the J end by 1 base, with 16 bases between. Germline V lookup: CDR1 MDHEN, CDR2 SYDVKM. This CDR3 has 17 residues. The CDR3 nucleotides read TGTGCCAGCAGTTTATATCCTCCGGGACAAAAGAACACTGAAGCTTTCTTT. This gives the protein CASSLYPPGQKNTEAFF.

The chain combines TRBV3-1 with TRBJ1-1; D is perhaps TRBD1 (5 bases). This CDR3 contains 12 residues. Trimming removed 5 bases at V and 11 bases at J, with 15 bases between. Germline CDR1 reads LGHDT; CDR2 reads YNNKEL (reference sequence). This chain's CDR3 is CASSEGRDGAFF. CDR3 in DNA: TGTGCCAGCAGCGAGGGCAGGGATGGTGCTTTCTTT.

The DNA of the CDR3 is TGCGCCAGCAGCCAGGAACGACAGGGTGCCAAAAACATTCAGTACTTC. Its protein product is CASSQERQGAKNIQYF. V and J are TRBV4-1 and TRBJ2-4; 7 positions agree with TRBD1. CDR3 length: 16 residues. In germline, CDR1 is MGHRA, CDR2 YSYEKL. The trim removed 3 bases at V and 1 base at J, leaving 6 bases unmatched.

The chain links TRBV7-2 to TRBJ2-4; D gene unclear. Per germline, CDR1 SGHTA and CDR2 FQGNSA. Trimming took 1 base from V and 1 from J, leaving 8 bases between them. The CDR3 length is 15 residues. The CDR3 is CASSLDRQAKNIQYF. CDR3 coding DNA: TGTGCCAGCAGCTTAGATCGTCAGGCCAAAAACATTCAGTACTTC.

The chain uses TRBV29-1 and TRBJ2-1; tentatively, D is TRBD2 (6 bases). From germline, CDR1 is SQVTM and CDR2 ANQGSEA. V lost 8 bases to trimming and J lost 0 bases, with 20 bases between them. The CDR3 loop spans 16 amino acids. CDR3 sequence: CSLGVAGTSSYNEQFF. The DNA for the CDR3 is TGCAGCTTGGGGGTTGCGGGAACGAGCTCCTACAATGAGCAGTTCTTC.

The chain's CDR3 is CATKAVSGYYGYTF. The DNA for the CDR3 is TGTGCCACCAAGGCAGTGAGCGGGTACTATGGCTACACCTTC. This sequence joins TRBV2 and TRBJ1-2, with D unclear. Trimming pared 10 bases from V and 3 bases from J, leaving 18 bases between. CDR1 and CDR2 (germline): SNHLY, FYNNEI. This CDR3 is built from 14 residues.

CDR3 DNA sequence: TGCGCCAGCAGCCTGACGGGACAGCCTCAAGAGACCCAGTACTTC. Residues: CASSLTGQPQETQYF. The chain links TRBV5-1 to TRBJ2-5, with 7 bases matching TRBD1. The CDR3 runs 15 residues. Losses at the gene ends were 4 bases for V and 2 bases for J; bases not matched to a gene: 8. Germline assignment: CDR1 SGHRS and CDR2 YFSETQ.

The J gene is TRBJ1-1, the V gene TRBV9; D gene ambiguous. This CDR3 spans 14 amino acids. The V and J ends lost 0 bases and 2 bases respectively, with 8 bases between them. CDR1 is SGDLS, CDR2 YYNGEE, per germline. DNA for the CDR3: TGTGCCAGCAGCGTAGATCCCTACAACACTGAAGCTTTCTTT. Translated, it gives CASSVDPYNTEAFF. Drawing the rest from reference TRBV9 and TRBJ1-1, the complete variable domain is DSGVTQTPKHLITATGQRVTLRCSPRSGDLSVYWYQQSLDQGLQFLIQYYNGEERAKGNILERFSAQQFPDLHSELNLSSLELGDSALYFCASSVDPYNTEAFFGQGTRLTVV.

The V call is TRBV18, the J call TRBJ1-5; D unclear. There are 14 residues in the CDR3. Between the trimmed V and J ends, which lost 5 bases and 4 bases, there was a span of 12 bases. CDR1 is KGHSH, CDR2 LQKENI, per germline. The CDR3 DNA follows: TGTGCCAGCTCAACCACCAACGGGAATCAGCCCCAGCATTTT. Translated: CASSTTNGNQPQHF. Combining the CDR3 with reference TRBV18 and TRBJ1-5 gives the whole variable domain NAGVMQNPRHLVRRRGQEARLRCSPMKGHSHVYWYRQLPEEGLKFMVYLQKENIIDESGMPKERFSAEFPKEGPSILRIQQVVRGDSAAYFCASSTTNGNQPQHFGDGTRLSIL.

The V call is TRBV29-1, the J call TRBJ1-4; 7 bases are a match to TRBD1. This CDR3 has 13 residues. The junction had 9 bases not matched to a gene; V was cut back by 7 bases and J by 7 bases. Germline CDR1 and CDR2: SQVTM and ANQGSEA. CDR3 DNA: TGCAGCGCCGAAAAGGGGGCGGGTGAAAAACTGTTTTTT. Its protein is CSAEKGAGEKLFF.

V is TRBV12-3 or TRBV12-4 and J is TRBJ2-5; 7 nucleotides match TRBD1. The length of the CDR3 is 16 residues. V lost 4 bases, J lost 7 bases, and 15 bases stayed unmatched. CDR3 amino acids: CASSSETGNRRRTQYF. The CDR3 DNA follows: TGTGCCAGCAGTTCCGAGACAGGGAATAGAAGAAGGACCCAGTACTTC.

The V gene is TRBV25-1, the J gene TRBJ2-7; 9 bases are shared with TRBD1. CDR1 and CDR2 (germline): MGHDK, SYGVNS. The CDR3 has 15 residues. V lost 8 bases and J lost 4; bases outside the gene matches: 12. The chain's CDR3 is CASACRGTGWYEQYF. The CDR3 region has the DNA TGTGCCAGCGCCTGCCGGGGGACAGGGTGGTACGAGCAGTACTTC.